This T cell receptor (beta chain) derives from a study of low-dose radiotherapy and immunotherapy resistance in tumors. Across the whole study: The schedule for Cohort 2 used 1 Gy per fraction every two weeks, which added up to 13 Gy over 26 weeks. At a dose of 200 mg/m2, intravenous cyclophosphamide was given every two weeks, one day before radiation and immunotherapy.

The CDR3 extends over 14 amino acids. The V gene's germline CDR1 is LGHNA and CDR2 YNFKEQ. The V end was cut by 1 base, the J end by 4 bases, with 10 bases between. Time point described: after trial treatment. Treatment indicated: LDRT plus nivolumab, ipilimumab, low-dose cyclophosphamide and aspirin (RACIN trial). Ten or more counts support this clonotype. The PCR that amplified TCRs ran for 20 cycles, relying on a constant-region primer and a V-primer adapter. Through in vitro transcription, the mRNA that had been isolated was amplified. TCRdb re-called the reads with MiXCR, one entry per CDR3 protein. The sample yields over 50,000 distinct CDR3 sequences, 33% seen once.

The input for sequencing was PBMCs, taken after low-dose radiotherapy plus immunotherapy. The chain recombines TRBV4-2 with TRBJ1-1; TRBD1 might be the D (6 bases). This sequence was found in a male donor with rectosigmoid adenocarcinoma. CDR3 in amino acids: CASSQGTAATEAFF. The DNA of the CDR3 is TGTGCCAGCAGCCAAGGGACAGCGGCCACTGAAGCTTTCTTT.